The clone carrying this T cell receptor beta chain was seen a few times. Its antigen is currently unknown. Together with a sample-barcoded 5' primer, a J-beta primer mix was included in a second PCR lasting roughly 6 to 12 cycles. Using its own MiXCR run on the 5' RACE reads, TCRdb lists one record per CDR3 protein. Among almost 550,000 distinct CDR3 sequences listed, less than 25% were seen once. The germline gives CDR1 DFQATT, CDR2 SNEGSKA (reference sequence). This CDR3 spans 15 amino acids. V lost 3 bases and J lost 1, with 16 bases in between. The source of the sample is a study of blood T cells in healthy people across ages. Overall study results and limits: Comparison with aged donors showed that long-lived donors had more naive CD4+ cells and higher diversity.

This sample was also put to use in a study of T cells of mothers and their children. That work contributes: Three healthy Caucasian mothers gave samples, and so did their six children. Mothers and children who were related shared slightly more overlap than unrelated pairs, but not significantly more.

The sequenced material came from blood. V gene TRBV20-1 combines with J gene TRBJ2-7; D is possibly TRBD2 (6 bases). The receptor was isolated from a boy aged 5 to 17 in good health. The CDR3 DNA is TGCAGTGCTAGGCCCGGGGGACGAAATTCCTACGAGCAGTACTTC. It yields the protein CSARPGGRNSYEQYF.